Shown below are 24 T cell receptor beta chains from a single sample sequenced in a study of graft-versus-host responses after intestinal transplantation. Sequenced by immunoSEQ multiplex PCR; TCRdb stores in-frame clones only, minus some. The table has roughly 53,000 clones, 91% seen once; the top ten hold roughly 5.5%. The material sequenced was PBMCs, taken 650 to 670 days after intestinal transplant. The origin of the receptors is a human patient who received an intestinal transplant, so some T cells may come from the graft donor.

The J gene is TRBJ1-1, the V gene TRBV5-1, with 7 bases aligning to TRBD1. Germline CDR1 SGHRS, CDR2 YFSETQ. V shed 0 bases, J shed 2 bases, and the junction held 4 bases outside the gene matches. The CDR3 extends over 15 amino acids. For the CDR3, the DNA is TGCGCCAGCAGCTTGGGGGACAGACTAAACACTGAAGCTTTCTTT. Its protein product is CASSLGDRLNTEAFF. The whole variable domain, remainder taken from reference TRBV5-1 and TRBJ1-1, is KAGVTQTPRYLIKTRGQQVTLSCSPISGHRSVSWYQQTPGQGLQFLFEYFSETQRNKGNFPGRFSGRQFSNSRSEMNVSTLELGDSALYLCASSLGDRLNTEAFFGQGTRLTVV.

The sample holds one count of this clone. The chain combines TRBV9 with TRBJ1-3; tentative D call: TRBD1 (5 bases). CDR3 length equals 15 residues. Per the germline V gene, CDR1 is SGDLS and CDR2 is YYNGEE. Trimming took 3 bases from V and 0 from J, leaving 10 bases between them. CDR3 DNA: TGTGCCAGCAGCGCCACAGGAGCCTCTGGAAACACCATATATTTT. Translated: CASSATGASGNTIYF.

This clone has a single count. The gene calls are TRBV6-5 and TRBJ2-1; D is ambiguous. This CDR3 has 15 residues. Germline values: CDR1 MNHEY, CDR2 SVGAGI. V was clipped by 5 bases and J by 0 bases, with 11 bases between them. CDR3 sequence reads: CASSMGSLSYNEQFF. DNA of the CDR3: TGTGCCAGCAGTATGGGGTCGCTCTCCTACAATGAGCAGTTCTTC.

The chain links TRBV12-5 to TRBJ2-1; D is unresolved. CDR1 LGHNT and CDR2 FRNRAP come from the germline V gene. CDR3 length: 16 residues. V shed 4 bases and J shed 8 bases, with 21 bases lying between them. CDR3 loop: CASGWAIAGVSHEQFF. In DNA, the CDR3 is TGTGCTAGTGGTTGGGCCATCGCTGGCGTGAGCCATGAGCAGTTCTTC.

The chain has TRBV29-1 and TRBJ1-5; D is ambiguous. The CDR3 has 12 amino acids. V was cut by 6 bases and J by 5 bases, with 11 bases left in between. Germline loops: CDR1 SQVTM, CDR2 ANQGSEA. As DNA, the CDR3 is TGCAGCGTCGGGGATATCGATCAGCCCCAGCATTTT. Amino acid sequence: CSVGDIDQPQHF.

This sequence joins TRBV21-1 and TRBJ1-2; the table calls TRBD1, which could not be checked here. TRBV21-1 represents a pseudogene. The CDR3 runs to 16 residues. The CDR3 coding sequence is TGTGCCAGCAGCAATGTATGGACAGGGTCCTACTATGGCTACACCTTC. This encodes CASSNVWTGSYYGYTF.

The CDR3 bases are TGTGCCAGTCGAATGGGCGCGACCTACGAGCAGTACTTC. Its protein is CASRMGATYEQYF. The chain links TRBV19 to TRBJ2-7, with D unresolved. V was pared by 8 bases and J by 2 bases, with 13 bases between. The germline V gene has CDR1 LNHDA and CDR2 SQIVND (reference sequence). CDR3 size: 13 residues.

The V gene is TRBV5-6, the J gene TRBJ1-3; 7 bases fit TRBD1. The germline V gene has CDR1 SGHDT and CDR2 YYEEEE. CDR3 size: 14 residues. The trim removed 2 bases at V and 3 bases at J, leaving 2 bases unmatched. The CDR3 bases are TGTGCCAGCAGCTTCCCAGGGGGTGGAAACACCATATATTTT. Translating gives CASSFPGGGNTIYF.

The genes are TRBV7-9 and TRBJ2-5; D is uncertain. The CDR3 extends over 14 amino acids. Germline CDR1 reads SEHNR; CDR2 reads FQNEAQ (reference sequence). V shed 6 bases and J shed 5 bases, with 16 bases lying between them. As DNA, the CDR3 is TGTGCCAGCAGTGATACCTTGGTTAGGGAGACCCAGTACTTC. Translating gives CASSDTLVRETQYF.

The V gene is TRBV2, the J gene TRBJ1-2; D is perhaps TRBD1 (5 bases). V lost 4 bases and J lost 4, with 10 bases in between. Germline V gene data show CDR1 as SNHLY and CDR2 as FYNNEI. This CDR3 is built from 13 residues. The CDR3 reads CASSVGASYGYTF. CDR3 coding DNA: TGTGCCAGCAGTGTTGGGGCTAGCTATGGCTACACCTTC.

V and J are TRBV28 and TRBJ1-1, with 7 nucleotides matching TRBD1. The V gene's germline CDR1 is MDHEN and CDR2 SYDVKM. CDR3 length: 14 residues. V was pared by 2 bases and J by 3 bases, with 3 bases of the junction left unmatched. The CDR3 here is CASSLTGEDTEAFF. CDR3 coding DNA: TGTGCCAGCAGTTTAACAGGGGAAGACACTGAAGCTTTCTTT.

This sequence joins TRBV4-2 and TRBJ2-5; D is unresolved. V dropped 2 bases and J dropped 4 bases, with 11 bases sitting between them. Germline loops: CDR1 LGHNA, CDR2 YNFKEQ. This CDR3 contains 14 residues. This CDR3 is CASSQPHLLETQYF. In DNA form, the CDR3 reads TGTGCCAGCAGCCAACCCCACCTGTTAGAGACCCAGTACTTC.

This clone was counted only a few times. The rearrangement uses TRBV5-1 and TRBJ2-3, with D perhaps TRBD1 or TRBD2 (5 bases each). CDR1 SGHRS and CDR2 YFSETQ come from the germline V gene. This CDR3 is 15 amino acids long. V shed 0 bases and J shed 6 bases, with 14 bases lying between them. The DNA for the CDR3 is TGCGCCAGCAGCTTGGATGGGACGAGGAGCGATACGCAGTATTTT. As protein: CASSLDGTRSDTQYF.

The rearrangement links TRBV4-1 to TRBJ1-4, with 9 bases matching TRBD1. The ends lost 1 base at V and 6 bases at J; junction bases unmatched: 6. This CDR3 spans 16 amino acids. From germline, CDR1 is MGHRA and CDR2 YSYEKL. This CDR3 reads CASSQGHGTGYEKLFF. The CDR3 DNA reads as TGCGCCAGCAGCCAAGGTCACGGGACAGGGTATGAAAAACTGTTTTTT.

The chain uses TRBV5-6 and TRBJ1-2; TRBD1 might be the D (5 bases). Germline-derived CDR1 and CDR2 are SGHDT and YYEEEE. This CDR3 spans 16 amino acids. The germline V and J ends were trimmed by 2 bases and 4 bases, with 18 bases remaining between them. CDR3 protein: CASSLTPGDGFYGYTF. As DNA, the CDR3 is TGTGCCAGCAGCTTAACCCCGGGGGACGGCTTCTATGGCTACACCTTC.

The chain employs TRBV19 and TRBJ1-2; D call uncertain. Trimming cost V 6 bases and J 8 bases, with 13 bases left between them. This CDR3 region has 12 residues. Germline CDR1 LNHDA, CDR2 SQIVND (reference sequence). For the CDR3, the DNA is TGTGCCAGTAGGGGCGGGAAAGAGGGCTACACCTTC. This codes for CASRGGKEGYTF.

This sequence joins TRBV19 and TRBJ1-2, with 8 nucleotides matching TRBD1. The CDR3 has 14 residues. The junction had 6 bases not matched to a gene; V was cut back by 7 bases and J by 2 bases. Germline lookup yields CDR1 LNHDA and CDR2 SQIVND (reference sequence). This CDR3 reads CASTSPGGNYGYTF. CDR3 coding DNA: TGTGCCAGTACCTCGCCAGGGGGCAACTATGGCTACACCTTC.

The rearrangement joins TRBV7-9 to TRBJ2-4, with D possibly matching TRBD1 (6 bases). V shed 3 bases and J shed 0 bases, with 18 bases lying between them. The CDR3 has 18 residues. CDR1 is SEHNR and CDR2 is FQNEAQ in the germline V gene (reference sequence). CDR3 amino acids: CASSFSGAAIIAKNIQYF. DNA of the CDR3: TGTGCCAGCAGCTTTTCAGGGGCCGCCATAATAGCCAAAAACATTCAGTACTTC.

The CDR3 DNA is TGTGCCAGCAGTGCCGGGACTAGCGGGAGGACAGATACGCAGTATTTT. Amino acids: CASSAGTSGRTDTQYF. This chain joins TRBV6-1 and TRBJ2-3; 15 positions agree with TRBD2. Germline values: CDR1 MNHNS, CDR2 SASEGT. This CDR3 has 16 residues. V lost 4 bases and J lost 3; bases outside the gene matches: 2.

In nucleotides, the CDR3 is TGTGCCAGCAGTCCCGACAGGGGAGCAGCCGAGCAGTACTTC. Its translation: CASSPDRGAAEQYF. The V call is TRBV6-6, the J call TRBJ2-7; 8 bases are shared with TRBD1. This CDR3 is 14 amino acids long. Germline V gives CDR1 MNHNY, CDR2 SVGAGI (reference sequence). V was pared by 5 bases and J by 6 bases, with 9 bases of the junction left unmatched.

This chain joins TRBV7-3 and TRBJ2-2; perhaps D is TRBD1 or TRBD2 (6 bases each). Trimming took off 5 bases at V and 6 bases at J, with 16 bases between the two ends. CDR3 length: 15 residues. Germline CDR1 SGHTA, CDR2 FQGTGA. The CDR3 nucleotides are TGTGCCAGCAGCCCATCCCCGAGGGGGGCCGGGGAGCTGTTTTTT. Residues: CASSPSPRGAGELFF.

The chain carries TRBV7-3 and TRBJ2-7; D perhaps matches TRBD2 (6 bases). Germline lookup yields CDR1 SGHTA and CDR2 FQGTGA. The CDR3 length is 13 residues. V was trimmed by 5 bases and J by 6 bases, leaving 14 bases between them. CDR3 DNA sequence: TGTGCCAGCAGCCCCCAGATGACTAGCGAGCAGTACTTC. As protein: CASSPQMTSEQYF.

V and J are TRBV19 and TRBJ1-5; D uncertain. This CDR3 has 15 amino acids. The V and J ends lost 7 bases and 4 bases respectively, with 17 bases between them. Per the germline V gene, CDR1 is LNHDA and CDR2 is SQIVND (reference sequence). This chain's CDR3 is CASTTPTVGNQPQHF. The DNA of the CDR3 is TGTGCCAGTACCACCCCGACGGTTGGGAATCAGCCCCAGCATTTT.

The chain joins TRBV5-6 to TRBJ2-7, with D hard to call. Germline V gene sequence: CDR1 SGHDT, CDR2 YYEEEE. Trimming stripped 2 bases from V and 0 bases from J, with 0 bases between. The CDR3 has 11 residues. The DNA for the CDR3 is TGTGCCAGCAGCTTCTCCTACGAGCAGTACTTC. This codes for CASSFSYEQYF.